This TCR beta chain was retrieved from a study of T cell changes during pregnancy in multiple sclerosis. Germline loops: CDR1 KGHSH, CDR2 LQKENI. V lost 3 bases to trimming and J lost 4 bases; unmatched junction nucleotides: 9. There are 16 residues in the CDR3. Method: immunoSEQ multiplex PCR; TCRdb's copy keeps in-frame clones and lacks some. This repertoire shows 70,000 to 85,000 clones, roughly nine tenths found once; its top ten account for about 2.8%. This sequence joins TRBV18 and TRBJ2-5, with TRBD1 identical over 9 bases. The sequenced sample was peripheral blood, obtained before pregnancy. The sequence derives from a female donor with multiple sclerosis, enrolled in a pregnancy study. The CDR3 loop reads CASSPLNTGGAETQYF. The CDR3 DNA sequence: TGTGCCAGCTCACCCCTAAATACAGGGGGCGCAGAGACCCAGTACTTC.